Listed here is a single TCR beta chain. Method: immunoSEQ multiplex PCR; TCRdb's copy keeps in-frame clones and lacks some. The top ten clones hold 4.5% to 5% of a sample with around 21,000 clones, less than 90% of them seen once. This entry belongs to a study of PD-1 blockade in classical Hodgkin lymphoma. As to time point: cycle 4 day 1 (C4D1), after 6 weeks of nivolumab. Every single patient, without exception, relapsed after autologous stem cell transplantation, and brentuximab vedotin exposure varied. Thawed PBMCs supplied CD8+ T cells via magnetic negative selection. The V gene's germline CDR1 is SGHTA and CDR2 FQGNSA. CDR3 length: 15 amino acids. Trimming pared 5 bases from V and 5 bases from J, leaving 15 bases between.

V and J are TRBV7-2 and TRBJ1-4; D uncertain. The starting material was CD8+ T cells from blood, obtained before the fourth cycle of nivolumab. The TCR was taken from a human donor with classical Hodgkin lymphoma. The CDR3 reads CASSPKKTSNEKLFF. The CDR3 DNA reads as TGTGCCAGCAGCCCAAAAAAGACTTCCAATGAAAAACTGTTTTTT.